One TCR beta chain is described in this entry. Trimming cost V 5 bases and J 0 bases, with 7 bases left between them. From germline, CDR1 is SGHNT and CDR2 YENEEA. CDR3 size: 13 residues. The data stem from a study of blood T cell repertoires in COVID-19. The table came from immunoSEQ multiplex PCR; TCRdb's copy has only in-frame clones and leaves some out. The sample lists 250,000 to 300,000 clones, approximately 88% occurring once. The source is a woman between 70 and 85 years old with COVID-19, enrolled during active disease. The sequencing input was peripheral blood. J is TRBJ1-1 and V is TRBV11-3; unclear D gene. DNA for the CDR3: TGTGCCAGCAGCCTTACAATGAACACTGAAGCTTTCTTT. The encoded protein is CASSLTMNTEAFF.